This T cell receptor beta chain appears in the sequencing data of a study of identical twins. Study-level findings and limits: Compared with models, monozygotic twins showed more out-of-frame TCR alpha sharing.

V was trimmed by 6 bases and J by 0 bases, leaving 10 bases between them. The CDR3 consists of 14 residues. A template switching step contributed a universal primer site, while unique molecular identifiers were present in the cDNA. TCRdb independently ran MiXCR on the 5' RACE reads; one entry per CDR3 protein. The data show 350,000 to 600,000 distinct CDR3 sequences, 14% seen once. Of note for this clonotype: Its specificity is not known.

There were only healthy Caucasians among the donors. These data also featured in a second study, about yellow fever vaccine responses in identical twins. This second report adds: On the reported evidence, twins' vaccine T cell responses seemed partly convergent and partly personalized.

Material for sequencing was CD4+ T cells sorted from blood. This receptor was taken from a woman aged 18-29 years in good health. The rearrangement links TRBV12-3 or TRBV12-4 to TRBJ2-3, with D perhaps TRBD2 (6 bases). The DNA of the CDR3 is TGTGCCAGCAGCCGGGACTGGAGCACAGATACGCAGTATTTT. Residues: CASSRDWSTDTQYF.